This T cell receptor beta chain derives from a study of blood T cell repertoires in COVID-19. CDR1 and CDR2 (germline): SGHDT, YYEEEE. Deletions cut 1 base from V and 0 bases from J, with 7 bases between. The CDR3 loop spans 15 amino acids. Sequenced by immunoSEQ multiplex PCR; TCRdb stores in-frame clones only, minus some. The profile shows 100,000 to 150,000 clones, about 74% of them singletons. The sequence came from a man at least 80 years old with COVID-19, enrolled during active disease. J is TRBJ2-2 and V is TRBV5-6, with a tentative D call TRBD2 (6 bases). The sample taken for sequencing was peripheral blood. This CDR3 reads CASSLPGANTGELFF. The CDR3 DNA reads TGTGCCAGCAGCTTGCCGGGAGCGAACACCGGGGAGCTGTTTTTT.